This note documents a single TCR beta chain sequence. The sample is drawn from a study of OX40 agonist ivuxolimab in advanced cancers. V trimming: 3 bases; J trimming: 6 bases; junction bases outside the gene matches: 13. This CDR3 comprises 16 residues. Germline assignment: CDR1 MDHEN and CDR2 SYDVKM. Assay: immunoSEQ multiplex PCR; the TCRdb copy retains only in-frame clones and omits some. The sample yields approximately 34,000 clones, about 86% seen once. Autoimmune disease history or systemic immunosuppression was exclusionary. This clonotype was sampled from an adult with an advanced solid tumor such as melanoma, head and neck, liver or kidney cancer. The chain links TRBV28 to TRBJ2-5; 7 bases match TRBD1. Sequences were derived from CD4+ or CD8+ T cells sorted from blood, sampled in a trial of the OX40 agonist ivuxolimab. The CDR3 region has the DNA TGTGCCAGCAGTTTTTGGTGGACAGGCGGTGGAAAGACCCAGTACTTC. Encoded protein: CASSFWWTGGGKTQYF. Full variable domain (remainder filled in from reference TRBV28 and TRBJ2-5): DVKVTQSSRYLVKRTGEKVFLECVQDMDHENMFWYRQDPGLGLRLIYFSYDVKMKEKGDIPEGYSVSREKKERFSLILESASTNQTSMYLCASSFWWTGGGKTQYFGPGTRLLVL.